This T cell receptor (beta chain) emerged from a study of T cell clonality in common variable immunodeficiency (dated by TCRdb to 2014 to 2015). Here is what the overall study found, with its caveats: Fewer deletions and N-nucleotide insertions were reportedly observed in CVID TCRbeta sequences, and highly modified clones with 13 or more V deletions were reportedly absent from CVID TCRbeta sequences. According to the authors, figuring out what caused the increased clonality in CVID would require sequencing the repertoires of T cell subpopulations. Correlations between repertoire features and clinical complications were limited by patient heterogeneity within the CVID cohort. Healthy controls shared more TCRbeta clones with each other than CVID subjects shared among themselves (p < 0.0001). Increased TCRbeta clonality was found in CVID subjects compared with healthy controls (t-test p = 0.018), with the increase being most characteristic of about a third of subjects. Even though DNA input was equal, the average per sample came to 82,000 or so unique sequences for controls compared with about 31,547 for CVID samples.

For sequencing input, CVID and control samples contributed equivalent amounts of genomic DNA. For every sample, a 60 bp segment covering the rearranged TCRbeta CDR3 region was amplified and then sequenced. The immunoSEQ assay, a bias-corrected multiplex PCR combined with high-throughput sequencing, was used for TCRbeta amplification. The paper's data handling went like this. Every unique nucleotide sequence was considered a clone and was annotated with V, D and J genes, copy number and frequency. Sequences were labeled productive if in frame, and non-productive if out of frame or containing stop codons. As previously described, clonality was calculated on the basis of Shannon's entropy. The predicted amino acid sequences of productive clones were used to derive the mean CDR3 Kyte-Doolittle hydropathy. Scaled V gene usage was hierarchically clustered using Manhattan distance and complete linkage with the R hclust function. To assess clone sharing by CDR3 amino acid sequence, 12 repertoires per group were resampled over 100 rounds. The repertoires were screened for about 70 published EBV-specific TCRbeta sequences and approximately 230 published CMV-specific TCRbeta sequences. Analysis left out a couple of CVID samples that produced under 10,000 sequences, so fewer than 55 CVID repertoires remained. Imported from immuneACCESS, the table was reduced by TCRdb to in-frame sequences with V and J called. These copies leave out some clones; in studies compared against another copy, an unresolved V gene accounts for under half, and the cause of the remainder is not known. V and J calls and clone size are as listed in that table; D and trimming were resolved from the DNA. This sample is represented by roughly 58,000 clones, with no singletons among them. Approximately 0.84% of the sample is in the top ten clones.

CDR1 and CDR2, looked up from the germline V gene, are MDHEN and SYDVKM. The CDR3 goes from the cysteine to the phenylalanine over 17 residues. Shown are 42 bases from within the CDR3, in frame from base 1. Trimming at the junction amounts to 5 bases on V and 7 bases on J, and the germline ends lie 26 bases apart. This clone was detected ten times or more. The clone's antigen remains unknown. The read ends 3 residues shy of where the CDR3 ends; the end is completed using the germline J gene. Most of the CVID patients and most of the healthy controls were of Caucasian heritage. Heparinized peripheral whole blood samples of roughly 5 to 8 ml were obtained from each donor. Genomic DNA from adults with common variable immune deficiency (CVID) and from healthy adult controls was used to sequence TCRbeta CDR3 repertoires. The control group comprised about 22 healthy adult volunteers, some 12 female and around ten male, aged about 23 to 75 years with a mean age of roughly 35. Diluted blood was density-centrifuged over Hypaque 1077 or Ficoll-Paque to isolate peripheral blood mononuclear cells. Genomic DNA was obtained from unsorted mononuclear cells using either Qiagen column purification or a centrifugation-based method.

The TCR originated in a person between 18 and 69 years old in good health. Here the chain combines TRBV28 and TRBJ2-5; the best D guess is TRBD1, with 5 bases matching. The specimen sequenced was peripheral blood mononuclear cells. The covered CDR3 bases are TGTGCCAGCAGTAGGGGCATCGGACGGCGCGGTAAAGGGACC. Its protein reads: CASSRGIGRRGKGT. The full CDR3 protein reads CASSRGIGRRGKGTQYF.